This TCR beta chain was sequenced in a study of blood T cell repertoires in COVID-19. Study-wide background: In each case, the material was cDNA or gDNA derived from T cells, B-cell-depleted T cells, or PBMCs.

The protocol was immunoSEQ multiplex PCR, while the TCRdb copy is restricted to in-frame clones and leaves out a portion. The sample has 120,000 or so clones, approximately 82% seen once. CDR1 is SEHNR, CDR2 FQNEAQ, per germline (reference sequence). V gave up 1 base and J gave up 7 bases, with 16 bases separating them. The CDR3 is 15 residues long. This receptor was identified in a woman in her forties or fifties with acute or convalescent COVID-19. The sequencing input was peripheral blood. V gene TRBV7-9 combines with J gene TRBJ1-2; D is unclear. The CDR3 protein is CASSLDWQFDRGYTF. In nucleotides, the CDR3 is TGTGCCAGCAGCTTAGATTGGCAGTTCGATCGTGGCTACACCTTC.